The 4 T cell receptor beta chains given below trace back to one sample, sequenced in a study of T cells in Graves' hyperthyroidism and ophthalmopathy. There were TCR beta CDR3 regions amplified from RNA transcripts. Using the HTBI primer set, a first-round RT-PCR was run on the TCR CDR3. TCRdb re-called the multiplex PCR reads with MiXCR, one entry per CDR3 protein. The repertoire holds roughly 350,000 distinct CDR3 sequences, with 14% as singletons. The source material was blood. Source of these receptors: a woman aged 30 to 39 with Graves' ophthalmopathy.

At least ten counts were recorded for this clonotype. V gene TRBV18 combines with J gene TRBJ1-2; perhaps TRBD1 as D (6 bases). CDR3 length: 17 amino acids. Germline V lookup: CDR1 KGHSH, CDR2 LQKENI. The V and J ends lost 5 bases and 5 bases respectively, with 24 bases between them. The CDR3: CASSAIDSTGSPYGYTF. The CDR3 DNA reads TGTGCCAGCTCAGCGATAGATTCAACAGGGAGTCCTTATGGCTACACCTTC.

This clonotype was seen only a few times. V is TRBV24-1 and J is TRBJ1-2; no reliable D call. The CDR3 covers 12 residues. V dropped 4 bases and J dropped 5 bases, with 7 bases sitting between them. CDR1 is KGHDR and CDR2 is SFDVKD in the germline V gene. The CDR3 DNA follows: TGTGCCACCAGTGACATCATATATGGCTACACCTTC. Protein product: CATSDIIYGYTF.

The chain recombines TRBV6-1 with TRBJ1-6; D is perhaps TRBD1 (5 bases). Per the germline V gene, CDR1 is MNHNS and CDR2 is SASEGT. The ends were cut back, 5 bases at V and 9 bases at J, with 14 bases in the middle. This CDR3 is 14 amino acids long. The CDR3 coding sequence is TGTGCCAGCAGTACGGGGGACCTATTTTCACCCCTCCACTTT. This encodes CASSTGDLFSPLHF.

V is TRBV19 and J is TRBJ1-4, with a weak D call TRBD1 (5 bases). V lost 5 bases, J lost 5 bases, and 15 bases lay in between. In germline, CDR1 is LNHDA, CDR2 SQIVND (reference sequence). The CDR3 sequence is 15 residues long. This CDR3 reads CASSLPGRRNEKLFF. In DNA form, the CDR3 reads TGTGCCAGTAGTCTCCCGGGACGGAGGAATGAAAAACTGTTTTTT.